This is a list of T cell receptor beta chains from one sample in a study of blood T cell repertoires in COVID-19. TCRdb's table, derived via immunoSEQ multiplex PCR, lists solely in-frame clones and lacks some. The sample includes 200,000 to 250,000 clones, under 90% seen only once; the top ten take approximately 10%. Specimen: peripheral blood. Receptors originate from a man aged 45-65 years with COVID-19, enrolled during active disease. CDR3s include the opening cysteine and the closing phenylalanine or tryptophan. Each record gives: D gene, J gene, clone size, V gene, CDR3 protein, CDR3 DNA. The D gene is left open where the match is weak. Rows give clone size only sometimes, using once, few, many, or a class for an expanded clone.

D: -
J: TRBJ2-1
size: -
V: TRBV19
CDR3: CASSIDRGSSYNEQFF
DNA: TGTGCCAGTAGTATAGATAGGGGGAGCTCCTACAATGAGCAGTTCTTC

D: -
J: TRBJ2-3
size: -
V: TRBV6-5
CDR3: CASRDTYFSTDTQYF
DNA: TGTGCCAGCAGGGACACCTACTTTAGCACAGATACGCAGTATTTT

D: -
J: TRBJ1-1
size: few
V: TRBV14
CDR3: CASSQDSGLENTEAFF
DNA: TGTGCCAGCAGCCAAGATTCTGGGCTCGAGAACACTGAAGCTTTCTTT

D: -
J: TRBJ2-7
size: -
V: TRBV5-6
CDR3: CASSLGQGSSYEQYF
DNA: TGTGCCAGCAGCTTGGGCCAGGGCAGCTCCTACGAGCAGTACTTC

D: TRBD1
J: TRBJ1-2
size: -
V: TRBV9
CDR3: CASSVERQGYGYTF
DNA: TGTGCCAGCAGCGTAGAGCGACAGGGATATGGCTACACCTTC

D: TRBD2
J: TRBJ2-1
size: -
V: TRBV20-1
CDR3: CSASRAGGPYNEQFF
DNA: TGCAGTGCTAGTCGAGCGGGAGGACCCTACAATGAGCAGTTCTTC

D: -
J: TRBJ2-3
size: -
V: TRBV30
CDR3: CAWSVRPRSTDTQYF
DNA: TGTGCCTGGAGTGTACGGCCCAGGAGCACAGATACGCAGTATTTT

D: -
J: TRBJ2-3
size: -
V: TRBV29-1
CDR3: CSVAGSASDTQYF
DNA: TGCAGCGTTGCGGGTAGCGCATCAGATACGCAGTATTTT

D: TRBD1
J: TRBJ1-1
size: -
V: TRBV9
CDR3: CASSVAGTGGEAFF
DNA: TGTGCCAGCAGCGTAGCCGGGACAGGGGGTGAAGCTTTCTTT

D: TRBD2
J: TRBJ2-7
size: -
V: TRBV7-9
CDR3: CASSLISGGFDEQYF
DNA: TGTGCCAGCAGCTTAATTAGCGGGGGGTTCGACGAGCAGTACTTC

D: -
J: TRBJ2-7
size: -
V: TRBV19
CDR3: CASGGLREQYF
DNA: TGTGCCAGTGGGGGGTTACGCGAGCAGTACTTC

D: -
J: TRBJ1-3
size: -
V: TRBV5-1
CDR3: CASSLSGAGGNTIYF
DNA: TGCGCCAGCAGCTTATCAGGGGCGGGTGGAAACACCATATATTTT

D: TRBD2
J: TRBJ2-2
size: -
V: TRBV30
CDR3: CAWSDIASGRVNTGELFF
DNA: TGTGCCTGGAGTGATATTGCTAGCGGGAGAGTAAACACCGGGGAGCTGTTTTTT

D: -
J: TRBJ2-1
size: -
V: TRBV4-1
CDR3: CASSPPPRGRSYNEQFF
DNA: TGCGCCAGCAGCCCACCCCCGCGCGGGCGTTCCTACAATGAGCAGTTCTTC

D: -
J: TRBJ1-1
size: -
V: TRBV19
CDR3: CASSTLLAGNTEAFF
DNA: TGTGCCAGTAGCACCCTCCTGGCAGGGAACACTGAAGCTTTCTTT

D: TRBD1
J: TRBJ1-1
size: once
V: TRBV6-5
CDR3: CASLAGQGAMKAFF
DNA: TGTGCCAGCCTGGCGGGGCAGGGGGCAATGAAAGCTTTCTTT

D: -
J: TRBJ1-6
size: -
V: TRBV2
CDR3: CASSDGAGDSSPLHF
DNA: TGTGCCAGCAGTGATGGGGCCGGAGATAGCTCACCCCTCCACTTT

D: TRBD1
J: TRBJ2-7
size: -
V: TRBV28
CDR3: CASSRLTMGQKLYEQYF
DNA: TGTGCCAGCAGTCGACTCACAATGGGACAGAAACTCTACGAGCAGTACTTC

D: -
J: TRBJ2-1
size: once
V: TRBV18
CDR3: CASSPPSLAGYNEQFF
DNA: TGTGCCAGCTCACCACCGAGTCTTGCGGGATACAATGAGCAGTTCTTC

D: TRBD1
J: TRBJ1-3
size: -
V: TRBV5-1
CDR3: CASSYRPQGSSGNTIYF
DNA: TGCGCCAGCAGCTACCGACCACAGGGGAGCTCTGGAAACACCATATATTTT

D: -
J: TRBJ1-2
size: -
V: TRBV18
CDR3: CASSPPGTSRDGYTF
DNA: TGTGCCAGCTCACCACCGGGCACTTCCAGGGATGGCTACACCTTC

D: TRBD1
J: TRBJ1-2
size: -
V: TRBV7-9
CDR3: CASSLPGQAYGYTF
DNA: TGTGCCAGCAGCTTACCGGGACAGGCGTATGGCTACACCTTC

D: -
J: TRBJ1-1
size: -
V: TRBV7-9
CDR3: CASSLNAGANTEAFF
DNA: TGTGCCAGCAGCTTAAATGCAGGGGCGAACACTGAAGCTTTCTTT

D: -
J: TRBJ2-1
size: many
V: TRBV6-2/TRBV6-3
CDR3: CASSYVAYNEQFF
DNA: TGTGCCAGCAGTTACGTAGCTTACAATGAGCAGTTCTTC

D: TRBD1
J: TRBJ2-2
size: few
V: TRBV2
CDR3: CASRDRDRVNTGELFF
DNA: TGTGCCAGCAGAGACCGGGACAGGGTGAACACCGGGGAGCTGTTTTTT

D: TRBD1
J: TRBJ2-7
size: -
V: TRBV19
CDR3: CASTRTGDYEQYF
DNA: TGTGCCAGTACTAGGACAGGAGATTACGAGCAGTACTTC

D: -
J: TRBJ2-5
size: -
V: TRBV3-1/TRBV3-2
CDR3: CASSQGAQETQYF
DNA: TGTGCCAGCAGCCAAGGCGCCCAAGAGACCCAGTACTTC

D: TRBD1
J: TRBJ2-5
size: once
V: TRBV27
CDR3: CASSDRGWKETQYF
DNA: TGTGCCAGTTCGGACAGGGGGTGGAAAGAGACCCAGTACTTC

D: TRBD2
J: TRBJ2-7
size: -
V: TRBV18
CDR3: CASSHSPPLAGGFSYEQYF
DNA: TGTGCCAGCTCACACTCCCCCCCACTAGCGGGAGGCTTCTCCTACGAGCAGTACTTC

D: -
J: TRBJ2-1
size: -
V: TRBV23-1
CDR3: CASSQSPSGRTRYNEQFF
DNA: TGCGCCAGCAGTCAGTCGCCCAGCGGGCGCACGCGCTACAATGAGCAGTTCTTC

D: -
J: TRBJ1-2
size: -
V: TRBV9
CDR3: CASSISPGDLDGYTF
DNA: TGTGCCAGCAGCATATCCCCGGGGGACCTAGATGGCTACACCTTC

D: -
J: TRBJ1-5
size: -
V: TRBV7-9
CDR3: CASSWGGDTHQPQHF
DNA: TGTGCCAGCAGCTGGGGGGGGGACACCCATCAGCCCCAGCATTTT

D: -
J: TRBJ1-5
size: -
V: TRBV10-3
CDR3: CAISSGDQPQHF
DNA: TGTGCCATCAGTTCAGGGGATCAGCCCCAGCATTTT

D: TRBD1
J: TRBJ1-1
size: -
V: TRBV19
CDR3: CASSVPGQGFAAFF
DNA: TGTGCCAGTAGTGTCCCGGGACAGGGTTTCGCGGCTTTCTTT

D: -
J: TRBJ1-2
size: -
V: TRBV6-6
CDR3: CASSGTRAKGGYTF
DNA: TGTGCCAGCAGTGGGACACGCGCCAAGGGAGGCTACACCTTC

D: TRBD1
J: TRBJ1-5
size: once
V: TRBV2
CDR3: CASRGQGDQPQHF
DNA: TGTGCCAGCAGAGGACAGGGTGATCAGCCCCAGCATTTT

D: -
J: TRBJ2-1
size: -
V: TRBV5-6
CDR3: CASSLGLGDISNEQFF
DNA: TGTGCCAGCAGCTTGGGTCTTGGGGACATCAGCAATGAGCAGTTCTTC

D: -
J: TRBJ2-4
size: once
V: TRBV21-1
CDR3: CASSKEGGGRAKNIQYF
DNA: TGTGCCAGCAGCAAAGAAGGTGGCGGGAGGGCCAAAAACATTCAGTACTTC

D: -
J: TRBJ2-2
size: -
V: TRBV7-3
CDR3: CASSTPPGANTGELFF
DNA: TGTGCCAGCAGCACCCCCCCGGGAGCGAACACCGGGGAGCTGTTTTTT

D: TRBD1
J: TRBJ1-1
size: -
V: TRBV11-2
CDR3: CASSPRDSTEAFF
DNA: TGTGCCAGCAGCCCTAGGGACAGCACTGAAGCTTTCTTT

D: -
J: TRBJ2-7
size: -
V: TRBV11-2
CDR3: CASSSFYEQYF
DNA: TGTGCCAGCAGCTCGTTCTACGAGCAGTACTTC

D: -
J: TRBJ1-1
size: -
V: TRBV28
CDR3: CASSPPPESNGNTEAFF
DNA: TGTGCCAGCAGCCCTCCTCCGGAGTCTAACGGGAACACTGAAGCTTTCTTT

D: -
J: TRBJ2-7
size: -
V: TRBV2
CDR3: CASSEEGPGTSYEQYF
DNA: TGTGCCAGCAGTGAAGAGGGGCCAGGAACCTCCTACGAGCAGTACTTC

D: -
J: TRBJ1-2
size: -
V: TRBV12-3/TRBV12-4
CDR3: CASSFSGNYGYTF
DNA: TGTGCCAGCAGTTTTTCAGGGAATTATGGCTACACCTTC

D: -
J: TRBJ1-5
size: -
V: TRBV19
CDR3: CASSTNTNQPQHF
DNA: TGTGCCAGTAGTACCAACACAAATCAGCCCCAGCATTTT

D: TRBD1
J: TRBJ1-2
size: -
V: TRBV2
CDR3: CASRDRGFGGYTF
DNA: TGTGCCAGCCGGGACAGGGGTTTTGGTGGCTACACCTTC

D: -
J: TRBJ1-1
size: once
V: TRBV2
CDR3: CASSLGAVNTEAFF
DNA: TGTGCCAGCAGTCTGGGAGCAGTGAACACTGAAGCTTTCTTT

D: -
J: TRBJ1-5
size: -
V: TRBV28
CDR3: CASSLAGDRSNQPQHF
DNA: TGTGCCAGCAGTTTAGCCGGGGATAGAAGCAATCAGCCCCAGCATTTT

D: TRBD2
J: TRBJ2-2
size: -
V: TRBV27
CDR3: CASNPLSGGSGELFF
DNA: TGTGCCAGCAATCCCCTAAGCGGGGGGTCCGGGGAGCTGTTTTTT

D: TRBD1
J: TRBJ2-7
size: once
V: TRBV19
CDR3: CASSPNGWTGFYEQYF
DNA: TGTGCCAGTAGCCCTAATGGCTGGACAGGTTTCTACGAGCAGTACTTC

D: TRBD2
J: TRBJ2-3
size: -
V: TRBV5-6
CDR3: CASSDPSGRGTDTQYF
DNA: TGTGCCAGCAGCGACCCTAGCGGGAGGGGCACAGATACGCAGTATTTT

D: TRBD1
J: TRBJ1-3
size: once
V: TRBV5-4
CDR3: CASSPRTGSVSGNTIYF
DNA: TGTGCCAGCAGCCCCCGGACAGGGTCCGTCTCTGGAAACACCATATATTTT

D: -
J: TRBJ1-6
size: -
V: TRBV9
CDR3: CASSTDSQRYSPLHF
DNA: TGTGCCAGCAGCACGGACAGTCAGCGGTATTCACCCCTCCACTTT